This entry lists 20 T cell receptor beta chains sequenced from one sample in a study of shared clonotypes between healthy human individuals. The protocol was immunoSEQ multiplex PCR, while the TCRdb copy is restricted to in-frame clones and leaves out a portion. Of under 350,000 clones in the sample, about nine tenths were seen once. The sequencing input was memory CD8+ T cells sorted from blood. Subset denoted: CD45RO+ cells pooled with CCR7-negative TemRA cells. Receptors were obtained from a man aged 18 to 35 in good health.

The gene calls are TRBV4-3 and TRBJ2-1; TRBD2 matches 11 bases. After removal of 3 bases from V and 4 bases from J, the junction contained 5 bases not matched to a gene. CDR3 size: 16 residues. The germline gives CDR1 LGHNA, CDR2 YSLEER. The CDR3 sequence is CASSHELAGAYNEQFF. In DNA, the CDR3 is TGCGCCAGCAGCCACGAACTAGCGGGGGCGTACAATGAGCAGTTCTTC.

The chain links TRBV4-3 to TRBJ2-7; tentatively, D is TRBD2 (6 bases). The germline V gene has CDR1 LGHNA and CDR2 YSLEER. CDR3 length: 15 amino acids. Trimming cost V 0 bases and J 0 bases, with 9 bases left between them. The CDR3 region is CASSQDGGNSYEQYF. The CDR3 DNA is TGCGCCAGCAGCCAAGATGGCGGGAACTCCTACGAGCAGTACTTC.

The chain has TRBV6-5 and TRBJ1-2; TRBD1 is a possible D gene (5 bases). Germline values: CDR1 MNHEY, CDR2 SVGAGI. The V gene lost 2 bases and the J gene lost 4 bases, with 11 bases spanning the gap. The CDR3 contains 14 residues. In DNA, the CDR3 is TGTGCCAGCAGTTACCTCGGGGACCCCTATGGCTACACCTTC. This translates into CASSYLGDPYGYTF.

The chain recombines TRBV4-1 with TRBJ2-2, with D possibly TRBD2 on 5 matching bases. Looked up from germline, CDR1 is MGHRA and CDR2 is YSYEKL. V was clipped by 2 bases and J by 4 bases, with 17 bases between them. This CDR3 contains 17 residues. The DNA for the CDR3 is TGCGCCAGCAGCCAAAATGTGAGGGATATTAGCACCGGGGAGCTGTTTTTT. This sequence encodes CASSQNVRDISTGELFF.

The CDR3 here is CSVADIYYGYTF. CDR3 nucleotide sequence: TGCAGCGTCGCGGACATTTACTATGGCTACACCTTC. The chain joins TRBV29-1 to TRBJ1-2; D may be TRBD1 (5 bases). V lost 6 bases, J lost 3 bases, and 11 bases lay in between. The germline CDR1 and CDR2 sequences are SQVTM and ANQGSEA. The CDR3 consists of 12 residues. Full variable domain (missing parts from reference TRBV29-1 and TRBJ1-2): SAVISQKPSRDICQRGTSLTIQCQVDSQVTMMFWYRQQPGQSLTLIATANQGSEATYESGFVIDKFPISRPNLTFSTLTVSNMSPEDSSIYLCSVADIYYGYTFGSGTRLTVV.

The chain recombines TRBV27 with TRBJ2-7, with D hard to call. Per the germline V gene, CDR1 is MNHEY and CDR2 is SMNVEV (reference sequence). The ends were cut back, 5 bases at V and 9 bases at J, with 23 bases in the middle. The length of the CDR3 is 15 residues. CDR3 sequence (DNA): TGTGCCAGCAGTCTCTTCTCTTCCTTAGAGCCCCCGCAGTACTTC. It translates to CASSLFSSLEPPQYF.

V and J are TRBV7-9 and TRBJ2-7; D is unresolved. This CDR3 has 12 residues. Germline V gives CDR1 SEHNR, CDR2 FQNEAQ (reference sequence). V lost 0 bases and J lost 5, with 5 bases in between. CDR3 loop: CASSLASHEQYF. Written as DNA, the CDR3 is TGTGCCAGCAGCTTAGCGTCCCACGAGCAGTACTTC.

The V and J genes are TRBV5-1 and TRBJ2-2; possibly TRBD1 for D (5 bases). This CDR3 is built from 14 residues. Germline loops: CDR1 SGHRS, CDR2 YFSETQ. The ends were cut back, 1 base at V and 10 bases at J, with 14 bases in the middle. The DNA of the CDR3 is TGCGCCAGCAGCTTGTATATTCTGGGGCAGGAGCTGTTTTTT. Amino acids: CASSLYILGQELFF.

The chain combines TRBV14 with TRBJ2-4; 7 bases fit TRBD1. Per germline, CDR1 SGHDN and CDR2 FVKESK. This CDR3 contains 18 residues. J gave up 1 base and V 2 bases, and 11 bases lay outside the gene matches. CDR3 DNA: TGTGCCAGCAGCCAAAAGGGGGCGCGAACTCCTGCCAAAAACATTCAGTACTTC. Residues: CASSQKGARTPAKNIQYF.

With respect to this clone: The identical CDR3 is also encoded by other nucleotide sequences in the sample. The chain is built from TRBV7-9 and TRBJ1-5; D gene uncertain. Trimming pared 4 bases from V and 1 base from J, leaving 8 bases between. The CDR3 covers 14 residues. In germline, CDR1 is SEHNR, CDR2 FQNEAQ (reference sequence). CDR3 in DNA: TGTGCCAGCAGCTCGACGGGCAGCAATCAGCCCCAGCATTTT. This gives the protein CASSSTGSNQPQHF.

The chain couples TRBV7-8 to TRBJ2-7; D unresolved. Germline V CDR1 and CDR2: SGHVS, FQNEAQ. CDR3 length equals 15 residues. V was cut by 4 bases and J by 2 bases, with 15 bases left in between. The CDR3 protein is CASSSPFSPTYEQYF. CDR3 coding DNA: TGTGCCAGCAGCTCCCCGTTTTCCCCAACCTACGAGCAGTACTTC.

At least ten counts were recorded for this clone. The chain is built from TRBV28 and TRBJ2-5; 8 bases are a match to TRBD1. Per the germline V gene, CDR1 is MDHEN and CDR2 is SYDVKM. The CDR3 is made up of 15 amino acids. V lost 7 bases to trimming and J lost 0 bases; unmatched junction nucleotides: 7. In nucleotides, the CDR3 is TGTGCCAGCAATCCTCAGGGGGCAGACCAAGAGACCCAGTACTTC. The encoded protein is CASNPQGADQETQYF.

The chain links TRBV29-1 to TRBJ2-5; D perhaps matches TRBD1 (5 bases). The J call is uncertain, as TRBJ2-7 better fits the DNA end. Germline-derived CDR1 and CDR2 are SQVTM and ANQGSEA. The CDR3 runs 13 residues. In nucleotides, the CDR3 is TGCAGCGTTGAACTCAGACAGCCTTACGAGCAGTACTTC. Protein sequence: CSVELRQPYEQYF.

The rearrangement links TRBV27 to TRBJ1-2; a possible D gene is TRBD1 (5 bases). Trimming took off 9 bases at V and 4 bases at J, with 24 bases between the two ends. The V gene's germline CDR1 is MNHEY and CDR2 SMNVEV (reference sequence). The CDR3 runs to 16 residues. This chain's CDR3 is CASTSGTGAWGYGYTF. The CDR3 nucleotides are TGTGCCAGTACATCGGGTACAGGAGCCTGGGGCTATGGCTACACCTTC.

V is TRBV7-6 and J is TRBJ2-7; D might be TRBD2 (6 bases). Germline V gene lookup returns CDR1 SGHVS and CDR2 FNYEAQ. CDR3 length: 16 amino acids. V was trimmed by 2 bases and J by 7 bases, leaving 21 bases between them. DNA of the CDR3: TGTGCCAGCAGCTTAACAACCGGAGGGCCAACGGTGGAGCAGTACTTC. Its protein is CASSLTTGGPTVEQYF.

V gene TRBV30 combines with J gene TRBJ2-7; TRBD2 matches at 7 bases. V was pared by 4 bases and J by 6 bases, with 9 bases of the junction left unmatched. The germline gives CDR1 GTSNPN, CDR2 SVGIG (reference sequence). This CDR3 is 13 amino acids long. CDR3 bases: TGTGCCTGGAATGTGGGGGGGATCGGCGAGCAGTACTTC. It encodes CAWNVGGIGEQYF.

The chain uses TRBV9 and TRBJ2-3; 11 bases fit TRBD2. J gave up 6 bases and V 0 bases, and 9 bases lay outside the gene matches. There are 17 residues in the CDR3. Germline values: CDR1 SGDLS, CDR2 YYNGEE. For the CDR3, the DNA is TGTGCCAGCAGCGTAGTGGCTAGCGGGGGGTATTGGGATACGCAGTATTTT. Its translation: CASSVVASGGYWDTQYF.

The chain employs TRBV5-1 and TRBJ2-7; a possible D gene is TRBD1 (6 bases). Germline CDR1 is SGHRS and CDR2 is YFSETQ. The length of the CDR3 is 14 residues. The V end lost 7 bases, the J end lost 8 bases, and 22 bases lay between the germline ends. CDR3 nucleotides: TGCGCCAGCGCATACAGGGTCTTTACTGAGAAGCAGTACTTC. Translation gives CASAYRVFTEKQYF.

The chain has TRBV4-1 and TRBJ1-1; D is uncertain. Germline V lookup: CDR1 MGHRA, CDR2 YSYEKL. The CDR3 has 14 amino acids. Trimming shortened V by 3 bases and J by 3 bases, and 11 bases separated the two germline ends. The CDR3 reads CASSQTDWDTEAFF. The CDR3 DNA reads as TGCGCCAGCAGCCAGACGGATTGGGACACTGAAGCTTTCTTT.

V gene TRBV10-3 combines with J gene TRBJ1-1, with TRBD1 identical over 8 bases. The length of the CDR3 is 17 residues. Germline CDR1 is ENHRY and CDR2 is SYGVKD. The V gene end was trimmed by 2 bases and the J gene end by 1 base; junction bases not matched to a gene: 9. CDR3 nucleotides: TGTGCCATCAGTGAGACCCCCGGACAGGGCGGGAACACTGAAGCTTTCTTT. Encoded protein: CAISETPGQGGNTEAFF.